Below, one T cell receptor beta chain is given with its context. These data come from a study of blood T cell repertoires in COVID-19. At the level of the study: Italy, Spain and the United States were the sources of the convalescent and acute COVID-19 samples. T cells, B-cell-depleted T cells, or PBMCs supplied cDNA or gDNA.

Germline CDR1 is GTSNPN and CDR2 is SVGIG (reference sequence). The CDR3 has 14 amino acids. J was trimmed by 7 bases and V by 4 bases; bases with no gene match: 9. Authors' data handling: The assay estimated nucleated cells by amplifying reference gene primers. Sequencing used immunoSEQ multiplex PCR; TCRdb keeps in-frame clones, though not all of them. D and trimming were read from the DNA, whereas the V and J calls and clone size are those reported in that table. Of roughly 200,000 clones detected, 85% to 90% appear once; the ten largest clones hold around 1.6%. The sequencing input was peripheral blood. This sequence joins TRBV30 and TRBJ1-4; the match to TRBD1 covers 7 bases. This TCR was recovered from a man between 18 and 35 years old with active or convalescent COVID-19. The CDR3: CAWTKQGSFEKLFF. CDR3 in DNA: TGTGCCTGGACCAAACAGGGGTCATTTGAAAAACTGTTTTTT.